Following are 15 T cell receptor beta chains from one sample sequenced in a study of radiation and T cells in renal cell carcinoma. Regarding time point: blood 4 weeks post-SBRT, at nephrectomy. Treatment described: 15 Gy SBRT to primary tumor, nephrectomy 4 weeks later. TCRdb's table, derived via immunoSEQ multiplex PCR, lists solely in-frame clones and lacks some. The sample contains 130,000 to 150,000 clones, 65% to 90% of which appear only once. This specimen was blood, taken from a patient whose treatment included radiotherapy and nephrectomy. The receptors were sampled from a woman aged 45-65 years with renal cell carcinoma.

The chain recombines TRBV10-1 with TRBJ2-5; 7 nucleotides align to TRBD2. J lost 5 bases, V lost 4 bases, and 4 bases had no gene match. CDR3 length equals 13 residues. The germline V gene has CDR1 WNHNN and CDR2 SYGVQD (reference sequence). The CDR3 is CASSAGGGETQYF. The CDR3 bases are TGCGCCAGCAGTGCGGGAGGTGGGGAGACCCAGTACTTC.

The chain couples TRBV7-9 to TRBJ2-7, with TRBD2 matching 13 bases. Trimming at V came to 5 bases and at J to 1 base, leaving 11 bases not matched to a gene. The CDR3 sequence is 18 residues long. Germline V gives CDR1 SEHNR, CDR2 FQNEAQ (reference sequence). The CDR3 DNA is TGTGCCAGCAGCCATCGAACTAGCGGGAGGGCCAGGTCCTACGAGCAGTACTTC. Translation: CASSHRTSGRARSYEQYF. Together with reference TRBV7-9 and TRBJ2-7, the CDR3 gives the full variable domain: DTGVSQNPRHKITKRGQNVTFRCDPISEHNRLYWYRQTLGQGPEFLTYFQNEAQLEKSRLLSDRFSAERPKGSFSTLEIQRTEQGDSAMYLCASSHRTSGRARSYEQYFGPGTRLTVT.

This chain links TRBV28 with TRBJ1-5, with TRBD1 as a possible D gene (6 bases). The CDR3 consists of 16 residues. V gave up 7 bases and J gave up 6 bases, with 22 bases separating them. Germline loops: CDR1 MDHEN, CDR2 SYDVKM. The CDR3 nucleotides are TGTGCCAGCACCCAGGAACGGGGGGCTTCTCGTCAGCCCCAGCATTTT. It codes for CASTQERGASRQPQHF.

This chain joins TRBV9 and TRBJ2-1; 7 positions match TRBD1. The CDR3 length is 14 residues. Trimming removed 2 bases from V and 4 bases from J; junction bases left unmatched: 3. Germline assignment: CDR1 SGDLS and CDR2 YYNGEE. CDR3 in amino acids: CASSVGDRYNEQFF. CDR3 in DNA: TGTGCCAGCAGCGTTGGGGACAGATACAATGAGCAGTTCTTC.

The V gene is TRBV27, the J gene TRBJ1-2, with TRBD1 matching over 9 bases. Germline V gene sequence: CDR1 MNHEY, CDR2 SMNVEV (reference sequence). The CDR3 contains 13 residues. Unmatched junction bases numbered 7, after V lost 6 bases and J lost 8 bases. The CDR3 spells CASRVTGGGGYTF. CDR3 DNA sequence: TGTGCCAGCAGGGTGACAGGGGGTGGCGGCTACACCTTC.

The rearrangement links TRBV4-1 to TRBJ2-1, with D unclear. V was pared by 1 base and J by 13 bases, with 11 bases between. CDR1 and CDR2 (germline): MGHRA, YSYEKL. This CDR3 has 12 amino acids. The CDR3 DNA is TGCGCCAGCAGCCAAGGGGTCTCACCCCAGTTCTTC. As protein: CASSQGVSPQFF.

The chain recombines TRBV11-2 with TRBJ1-3, with D uncertain. The CDR3 covers 15 residues. The V end lost 5 bases, the J end lost 1 base, and 12 bases lay between the germline ends. Germline V gene sequence: CDR1 SGHAT, CDR2 FQNNGV. The CDR3 sequence is CASSPWGGSGNTIYF. In DNA, the CDR3 is TGTGCCAGCAGCCCTTGGGGAGGGTCTGGAAACACCATATATTTT. The full variable domain, in which reference TRBV11-2 and TRBJ1-3 provide the parts outside the CDR3, is EAGVAQSPRYKIIEKRQSVAFWCNPISGHATLYWYQQILGQGPKLLIQFQNNGVVDDSQLPKDRFSAERLKGVDSTLKIQPAKLEDSAVYLCASSPWGGSGNTIYFGEGSWLTVV.

The V call is TRBV7-2, the J call TRBJ2-7; the match to TRBD1 covers 8 bases. J lost 6 bases, V lost 5 bases, and 6 bases had no gene match. CDR1 SGHTA and CDR2 FQGNSA come from the germline V gene. This CDR3 is 13 amino acids long. The CDR3 region is CASSQDRVGEQYF. CDR3 sequence (DNA): TGTGCCAGCAGCCAGGACAGGGTAGGCGAGCAGTACTTC.

The J gene is TRBJ1-5, the V gene TRBV27; 9 bases map to TRBD1. Germline V gives CDR1 MNHEY, CDR2 SMNVEV (reference sequence). Unmatched junction bases numbered 10, after V lost 3 bases and J lost 7 bases. The CDR3 has 16 residues. This CDR3 is CASSFSGQGLVQPQHF. The CDR3 DNA follows: TGTGCCAGCAGTTTTTCGGGACAGGGTTTGGTGCAGCCCCAGCATTTT.

The rearrangement links TRBV6-5 to TRBJ2-7, with unresolved D. Trimming left V 2 bases short and J 3 bases short, with 14 bases between. The germline V gene encodes CDR1 MNHEY and CDR2 SVGAGI. The CDR3 extends over 15 amino acids. The CDR3 nucleotides are TGTGCCAGCAGTTACCGGCCTCAAGAGGTCTACGAGCAGTACTTC. Translated: CASSYRPQEVYEQYF.

This clone was observed a single time. The V and J genes are TRBV5-1 and TRBJ2-3; D is unclear. This CDR3 has 13 amino acids. V lost 2 bases, J lost 2 bases, and 6 bases lay in between. Germline assignment: CDR1 SGHRS and CDR2 YFSETQ. CDR3 amino acids: CASSLEITDTQYF. For the CDR3, the DNA is TGCGCCAGCAGCTTAGAAATCACAGATACGCAGTATTTT.

The V gene is TRBV10-3, the J gene TRBJ2-7; D is ambiguous. Germline V CDR1 and CDR2: ENHRY, SYGVKD. Trimming stripped 0 bases from V and 5 bases from J, with 11 bases between. The CDR3 is 14 residues long. The CDR3 here is CAISESRLVDEQYF. DNA for the CDR3: TGTGCCATCAGTGAGTCACGCCTGGTTGACGAGCAGTACTTC.

This clone is a singleton in its sample. V and J are TRBV4-2 and TRBJ1-1, with D uncertain. CDR1 LGHNA and CDR2 YNFKEQ come from the germline V gene. With 2 bases removed from V and 1 base from J, the gap between germline ends came to 8 bases. The CDR3 contains 14 residues. CDR3 coding DNA: TGTGCCAGCAGCCAAACCCCAGAGAACACTGAAGCTTTCTTT. Protein sequence: CASSQTPENTEAFF.

This sequence joins TRBV7-2 and TRBJ1-1; D gene unclear. CDR3 length equals 14 residues. Germline V gene data show CDR1 as SGHTA and CDR2 as FQGNSA. V lost 1 base, J lost 4 bases, and 10 bases lay in between. The CDR3 sequence is CASSLEAVVTEAFF. The CDR3 DNA is TGTGCCAGCAGCTTAGAGGCGGTCGTCACTGAAGCTTTCTTT.

This chain joins TRBV20-1 and TRBJ1-5; D remains ambiguous. CDR1 is DFQATT, CDR2 SNEGSKA, per germline (reference sequence). The CDR3 has 11 residues. V lost 3 bases to trimming and J lost 7 bases, with 7 bases between them. CDR3 nucleotide sequence: TGCAGTGCTAGTAATAGACAGCCCCAGCATTTT. Translated, it gives CSASNRQPQHF.